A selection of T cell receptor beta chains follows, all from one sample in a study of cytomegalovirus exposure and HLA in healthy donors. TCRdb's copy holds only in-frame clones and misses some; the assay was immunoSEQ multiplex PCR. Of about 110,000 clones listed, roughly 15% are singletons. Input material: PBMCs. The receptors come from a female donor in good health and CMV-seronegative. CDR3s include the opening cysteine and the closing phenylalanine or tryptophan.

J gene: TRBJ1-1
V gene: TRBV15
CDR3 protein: CATQARFKNTEAFF

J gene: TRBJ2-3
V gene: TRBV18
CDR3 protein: CASSRQAGGTDTQYF

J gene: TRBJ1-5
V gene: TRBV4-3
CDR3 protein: CASSPLAGGPQHF

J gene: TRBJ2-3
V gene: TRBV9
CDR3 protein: CASSVDTGESTDTQYF

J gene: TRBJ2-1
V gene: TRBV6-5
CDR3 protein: CASSPGTFYNEQFF

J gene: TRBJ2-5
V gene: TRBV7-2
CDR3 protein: CASSLVAGGGETQYF

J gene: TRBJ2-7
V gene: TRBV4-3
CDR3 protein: CASRLTSGDNYEQYF

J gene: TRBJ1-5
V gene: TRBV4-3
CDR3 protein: CASSQDPSRQGDQPQHF

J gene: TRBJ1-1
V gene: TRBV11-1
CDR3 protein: CASSLGPGVTEAFF

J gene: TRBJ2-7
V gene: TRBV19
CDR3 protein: CASSIGASGAYEQYF

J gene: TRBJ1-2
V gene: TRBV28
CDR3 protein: CASSLSGNRGYTF

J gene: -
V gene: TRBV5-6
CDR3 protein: CASSFRTGTSGTEQYF

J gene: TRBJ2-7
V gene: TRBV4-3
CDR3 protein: CASSQRQGASEQYF

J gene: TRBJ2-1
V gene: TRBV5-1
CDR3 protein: CASSLGAGALGEQFF

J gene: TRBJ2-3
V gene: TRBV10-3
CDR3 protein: CAISEVAATDTQYF

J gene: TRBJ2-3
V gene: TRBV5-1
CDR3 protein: CASSLDASGGAGTQYF